Shown below are 16 T cell receptor beta chains from a single sample sequenced in a study of T cell responses to AZD1222 COVID-19 vaccine. TCRdb's table, derived via immunoSEQ multiplex PCR, lists solely in-frame clones and lacks some. The table has 85,000 to 130,000 clones, roughly 88% seen once. The sequencing used peripheral blood, collected 28 days after the second AZD1222 dose. All receptors come from an adult who received the AZD1222 COVID-19 vaccine.

The rearrangement joins TRBV10-3 to TRBJ1-1; D remains ambiguous. V was cut by 4 bases and J by 7 bases, with 7 bases left in between. The CDR3 runs to 11 residues. The germline gives CDR1 ENHRY, CDR2 SYGVKD. The CDR3 nucleotides read TGTGCCATCAGTGGGGAAGGTGAAGCTTTCTTT. This translates into CAISGEGEAFF.

The chain links TRBV6-5 to TRBJ2-5; TRBD2 agrees at 8 bases. Trimming at V came to 6 bases and at J to 5 bases, leaving 8 bases not matched to a gene. Germline V gene lookup returns CDR1 MNHEY and CDR2 SVGAGI. The CDR3 has 14 residues. The CDR3, as DNA: TGTGCCAGCAGAACCGGGGGGGCCAGGGAGACCCAGTACTTC. Amino acids: CASRTGGARETQYF.

The chain couples TRBV6-6 to TRBJ1-1; TRBD1 agrees at 8 bases. The CDR3 contains 15 residues. J gave up 0 bases and V 5 bases, and 5 bases lay outside the gene matches. Germline loops: CDR1 MNHNY, CDR2 SVGAGI (reference sequence). The CDR3 sequence: CASSKQGGMNTEAFF. CDR3 in DNA: TGTGCCAGCAGTAAACAGGGGGGAATGAACACTGAAGCTTTCTTT.

This clone has only a few counts. The V call is TRBV7-9, the J call TRBJ1-4; D unclear. Germline V gene data show CDR1 as SEHNR and CDR2 as FQNEAQ (reference sequence). V lost 5 bases and J lost 8, with 6 bases in between. The CDR3 runs to 11 residues. DNA for the CDR3: TGTGCCAGCAGCCCACACGAAAAACTGTTTTTT. Translated, it gives CASSPHEKLFF.

The rearrangement links TRBV5-1 to TRBJ2-2; TRBD1 matches 8 bases. This CDR3 region has 17 residues. The germline gives CDR1 SGHRS, CDR2 YFSETQ. The V gene end was trimmed by 1 base and the J gene end by 0 bases; junction bases not matched to a gene: 5. The CDR3 DNA reads TGCGCCAGCAGCTTGCGCCGGGACAGGTCGAACACCGGGGAGCTGTTTTTT. Amino acid sequence: CASSLRRDRSNTGELFF.

The V call is TRBV7-3, the J call TRBJ2-2; D uncertain. The V and J ends lost 6 bases and 4 bases respectively, with 15 bases between them. This CDR3 comprises 15 residues. Germline V lookup: CDR1 SGHTA, CDR2 FQGTGA. The chain's CDR3 is CASSSLGQATGELFF. In DNA, the CDR3 is TGTGCCAGCAGTTCCCTCGGCCAGGCCACCGGGGAGCTGTTTTTT.

The rearrangement joins TRBV5-6 to TRBJ2-2; possible D gene TRBD2, 6 bases. CDR1 is SGHDT and CDR2 is YYEEEE in the germline V gene. The CDR3 is 13 residues long. V lost 9 bases to trimming and J lost 5 bases, with 14 bases between them. This CDR3 reads CATNPRGTGELFF. Written as DNA, the CDR3 is TGTGCCACGAACCCCCGGGGGACCGGGGAGCTGTTTTTT.

V usage is TRBV5-4 and J usage is TRBJ2-1; D call uncertain. V was trimmed by 2 bases and J by 6 bases, leaving 12 bases between them. CDR1 and CDR2 (germline): SGHNT, YYREEE (reference sequence). The CDR3 runs to 14 residues. The CDR3 reads CASSFLYLRNEQFF. In DNA form, the CDR3 reads TGTGCCAGCAGCTTTCTTTATCTCCGCAATGAGCAGTTCTTC.

The rearrangement joins TRBV5-1 to TRBJ2-3; no reliable D call. V was trimmed by 0 bases and J by 1 base, leaving 3 bases between them. Germline V lookup: CDR1 SGHRS, CDR2 YFSETQ. The CDR3 totals 13 residues. This chain's CDR3 is CASSLEGTDTQYF. CDR3 DNA sequence: TGCGCCAGCAGCTTGGAGGGCACAGATACGCAGTATTTT.

Regarding this clone: Mismatch with germline at one junction end may stem from a read error. J is TRBJ1-1 and V is TRBV12-3 or TRBV12-4; D not resolved. This CDR3 has 12 residues. CDR3 loop: CASSLSWADAFF. CDR3 DNA sequence: TGTGCCAGCAGTTTATCCTGGGCTGACGCTTTCTTT.

The chain couples TRBV19 to TRBJ1-1; maybe TRBD1 (5 bases). This CDR3 has 14 residues. Trimming removed 7 bases at V and 4 bases at J, with 16 bases between. Per the germline V gene, CDR1 is LNHDA and CDR2 is SQIVND (reference sequence). This CDR3 reads CASTPGRGPTEAFF. CDR3 sequence (DNA): TGTGCCAGTACCCCGGGCCGGGGCCCCACTGAAGCTTTCTTT.

This clone was seen a handful of times. The V and J genes are TRBV7-2 and TRBJ1-4; D is undetermined. The CDR3 contains 15 residues. Germline V gene sequence: CDR1 SGHTA, CDR2 FQGNSA. V lost 5 bases and J 5 bases, leaving 15 bases between the germline ends. DNA for the CDR3: TGTGCCAGCAGCCCCCGGCCGAGCCTCAATGAAAAACTGTTTTTT. Its protein is CASSPRPSLNEKLFF.

The rearrangement uses TRBV4-1 and TRBJ1-6; TRBD1 matches 7 bases. CDR3 length: 16 amino acids. Per germline, CDR1 MGHRA and CDR2 YSYEKL. V gave up 0 bases and J gave up 8 bases; unmatched junction bases: 7. CDR3 sequence: CASSQERGQAHSPLHF. CDR3 sequence (DNA): TGCGCCAGCAGCCAAGAGCGCGGACAGGCCCATTCACCCCTCCACTTT.

The DNA for the CDR3 is TGTGCCAGCAGCGTAGAGCAGGTTCAGGTGGAGCAGTTCTTC. It codes for CASSVEQVQVEQFF. The chain is built from TRBV11-1 and TRBJ2-1, with D unresolved. This CDR3 has 14 residues. Germline CDR1 SGHAT, CDR2 FQDESV (reference sequence). Deletions cut 5 bases from V and 10 bases from J, with 18 bases between.

V usage is TRBV7-8 and J usage is TRBJ2-4; D gene unclear. CDR1 and CDR2 (germline): SGHVS, FQNEAQ. There are 17 residues in the CDR3. Trimming stripped 2 bases from V and 0 bases from J, with 14 bases between. The CDR3 region is CASSLSSTEIAKNIQYF. Written as DNA, the CDR3 is TGTGCCAGCAGCTTAAGTAGTACAGAGATAGCCAAAAACATTCAGTACTTC.

This clone was found once. The CDR3 protein is CASSYPGLAPISYEQYF. The DNA for the CDR3 is TGTGCCAGCAGTTACCCGGGACTAGCTCCCATCTCCTACGAGCAGTACTTC. The chain employs TRBV6-2 or TRBV6-3 and TRBJ2-7, with TRBD2 identical over 9 bases. The germline CDR1 and CDR2 sequences are MNHEY and SVGEGT. The CDR3 runs to 17 residues. V lost 2 bases to trimming and J lost 0 bases; unmatched junction nucleotides: 8.